This record covers a single T cell receptor beta chain. Original analysis: Nucleated cell number was recorded as an estimate derived from reference gene primer amplification. TCRdb's table, derived via immunoSEQ multiplex PCR, lists solely in-frame clones and lacks some. The DNA was the basis for D and trimming; V, J and clone size are from that table. Here the sample spans 200,000 to 250,000 clones, over 60% being singletons. The data belong to a study of blood T cell repertoires in COVID-19. Between the trimmed V and J ends, which lost 3 bases and 2 bases, there was a span of 7 bases. The CDR3 has 13 residues. Germline assignment: CDR1 SGHAT and CDR2 FQNNGV.

The chain combines TRBV11-2 with TRBJ2-5; D is ambiguous. The sample taken for sequencing was peripheral blood. This TCR was sampled from a woman in her sixties or seventies with acute or convalescent COVID-19. CDR3: CASSFPGQETQYF. For the CDR3, the DNA is TGTGCCAGCAGCTTCCCCGGGCAAGAGACCCAGTACTTC.